The count of the clone carrying this T cell receptor (beta chain) is one. Enrolled during active infection, Seattle patients were then followed longitudinally. Authors' analysis steps: Quantification of nucleated cells was approximated via reference gene primer amplification. Profiled with immunoSEQ multiplex PCR; TCRdb holds only in-frame clones, not every one. D and trimming were read from the DNA, whereas the V and J calls and clone size are those reported in that table. The data show some 350,000 clones, roughly 90% seen once. The data were obtained in a study of blood T cell repertoires in COVID-19. Overall study context: Samples representing acute and convalescent COVID-19 were sourced from the United States, Italy and Spain.

V shed 3 bases and J shed 0 bases, with 9 bases lying between them. CDR1 is LNHDA and CDR2 is SQIVND in the germline V gene (reference sequence). The CDR3 length is 15 residues. The chain employs TRBV19 and TRBJ2-1; no firm D call. The clonotype comes from a woman aged 25-40 years with COVID-19, enrolled during active disease. Sequencing used peripheral blood. The CDR3 spells CASSMSHISYNEQFF. Written as DNA, the CDR3 is TGTGCCAGTAGTATGTCACACATCTCCTACAATGAGCAGTTCTTC.